This T cell receptor beta chain came from a study of early T cells in non-severe SARS-CoV-2 infection. The CDR3 extends over 16 amino acids. Germline lookup yields CDR1 SGHVS and CDR2 FQNEAQ. Trimming cost V 5 bases and J 3 bases; bases outside gene matches: 7. The library protocol tagged individual cDNA molecules with unique molecular identifiers. TCRdb called the 5' RACE reads again in MiXCR, with one record for every CDR3 protein. The table shows tens of thousands of distinct CDR3 sequences, with around 20% occurring only once. This clonotype was sampled from an adult who was a healthcare worker with PCR-confirmed SARS-CoV-2 infection or an uninfected control (not recorded which). The gene calls are TRBV7-8 and TRBJ1-3; 10 bases are a match to TRBD1. The material was whole blood, obtained at baseline. The CDR3 loop reads CASSPRDRGGGNTIYF. DNA for the CDR3: TGTGCCAGCAGCCCACGGGACAGGGGAGGTGGAAACACCATATATTTT.